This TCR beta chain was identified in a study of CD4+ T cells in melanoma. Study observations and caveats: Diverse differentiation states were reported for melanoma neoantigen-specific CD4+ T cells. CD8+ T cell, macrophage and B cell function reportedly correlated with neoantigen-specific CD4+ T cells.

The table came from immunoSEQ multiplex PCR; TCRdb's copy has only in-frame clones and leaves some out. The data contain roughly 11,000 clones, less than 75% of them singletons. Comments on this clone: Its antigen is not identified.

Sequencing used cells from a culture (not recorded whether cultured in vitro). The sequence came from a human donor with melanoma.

The DNA for the CDR3 is TGCGCCAGCAGTGGCTGGGGACTATCCAATGAGCAGTTCTTC. It yields the protein CASSGWGLSNEQFF. This chain links TRBV10-2 with TRBJ2-1, with 7 bases fitting TRBD2. CDR3 length: 14 residues. Per the germline V gene, CDR1 is WSHSY and CDR2 is SAAADI. The V segment lost 4 bases and the J segment 6 bases; nucleotides outside the gene matches: 6.